The next 4 T cell receptor beta chains were all read from a single sample in a study of CD8 T cells in Susac syndrome. Random hexamers primed reverse transcription of about 0.5 to 1 ug RNA. TCRdb re-derived calls from the immunoSEQ multiplex PCR reads in MiXCR, one entry per CDR3 protein. Of 100,000 to 150,000 distinct CDR3 sequences in the sample, 90% to 95% were seen once. The sample was CD4+ T cells from PBMCs. The receptors were sampled from a human donor with multiple sclerosis.

This clonotype has a handful of counts. The J gene is TRBJ2-7, the V gene TRBV7-9; D gene uncertain. In germline, CDR1 is SEHNR, CDR2 FQNEAQ (reference sequence). V was shortened by 3 bases and J by 2 bases, with 5 bases between the two germline ends. The CDR3 has 12 amino acids. The CDR3 nucleotides are TGTGCCAGCAGCTTGCAGGCCTACGAGCAGTACTTC. Protein product: CASSLQAYEQYF.

This chain's CDR3 is CSPIAPLTDTQYF. The CDR3 bases are TGCAGTCCCATAGCCCCTTTAACAGATACGCAGTATTTT. The V call is TRBV20-1, the J call TRBJ2-3; D is ambiguous. This CDR3 region has 13 residues. Between the trimmed V and J ends, which lost 8 bases and 3 bases, there was a span of 15 bases. Germline CDR1 reads DFQATT; CDR2 reads SNEGSKA (reference sequence).

This sequence joins TRBV29-1 and TRBJ1-1; no reliable D call. From germline, CDR1 is SQVTM and CDR2 ANQGSEA. The V end lost 1 base, the J end lost 1 base, and 7 bases lay between the germline ends. This CDR3 comprises 13 residues. The CDR3 reads CSVEGHQNTEAFF. The CDR3 DNA reads TGCAGCGTTGAAGGACACCAGAACACTGAAGCTTTCTTT.

This sequence joins TRBV7-2 and TRBJ2-2; 16 bases match TRBD2. The J segment lost 2 bases and the V segment lost 4 bases, leaving 7 bases of the junction unmatched. The CDR3 extends over 19 amino acids. The V gene's germline CDR1 is SGHTA and CDR2 FQGNSA. The CDR3 loop reads CASSSTGLAGGPNTGELFF. Here the CDR3 DNA reads TGTGCCAGCAGCTCCACGGGACTAGCGGGGGGGCCAAACACCGGGGAGCTGTTTTTT.